This TCR beta chain originates from a study of Ad26.COV2.S vaccination and SARS-CoV-2 variants. Study outcomes and limitations: For non-spike TCRs, breadth in vaccine recipients resembled that in placebo recipients.

Treatment indicated: 19 received Ad26.COV2.S at low or high dose, single or two shots; about 5 received placebo; per-sample allocation not given. The samples were gathered on day 63 after the first injection of vaccine or placebo. V was pared by 5 bases and J by 6 bases, with 13 bases between. This CDR3 spans 14 amino acids. Per germline, CDR1 MNHEY and CDR2 SVGAGI. In the case of this clone: Its antigen remains unknown.

Here immunoSEQ multiplex PCR was the method, and the copy in TCRdb shows in-frame clones only, minus some. The sample shows over 350,000 clones, 88% of them seen only once. The TCR originated in a person between 18 and 65 years old who received the Ad26.COV2.S COVID-19 vaccine or a placebo. Material: peripheral blood, obtained in a trial of Ad26.COV2.S vaccine versus placebo. The chain is built from TRBV6-5 and TRBJ1-4; D may be TRBD1 (5 bases). The DNA for the CDR3 is TGTGCCAGCAGTATCAGGGTGGTTCATGAAAAACTGTTTTTT. Translating it yields CASSIRVVHEKLFF.